A single sample is the source of the 23 T cell receptor beta chains below, sequenced in a study of T cell responses to AZD1222 COVID-19 vaccine. The method was immunoSEQ multiplex PCR; TCRdb's version includes in-frame clones alone and lacks a portion of them. There are about 78,000 clones in the sample; roughly 85% occur only once, and approximately 2.9% lies in the top ten. The sample in question was peripheral blood, obtained on day 0 of AZD1222 vaccination. The source is an adult in good health.

This rearrangement joins TRBV3-1 (or the pseudogene TRBV3-2) to TRBJ2-7; 11 bases are a match to TRBD2. CDR1 and CDR2 from the germline V gene are LGHDT and YNNKEL (reference sequence). The CDR3 runs 17 residues. Trimming cost V 4 bases and J 3 bases; bases outside gene matches: 11. The CDR3: CASSPRLAGRKGYEQYF. The CDR3 coding sequence is TGTGCCAGCAGCCCCCGACTAGCGGGGAGGAAGGGCTACGAGCAGTACTTC.

The genes are TRBV7-4 and TRBJ2-7; D is possibly TRBD1 (6 bases). Trimming cost V 0 bases and J 3 bases, with 18 bases left between them. The CDR3 covers 17 residues. Germline assignment: CDR1 SGHVT and CDR2 SQSDAQ. The CDR3 coding sequence is TGTGCCAGCAGCTTAGCGCAGGGAGCAGGGGATCGCTACGAGCAGTACTTC. This codes for CASSLAQGAGDRYEQYF.

The V and J genes are TRBV5-1 and TRBJ2-3, with D possibly being TRBD1 (6 bases). V was cut by 2 bases and J by 0 bases, with 13 bases left in between. Looked up from germline, CDR1 is SGHRS and CDR2 is YFSETQ. The CDR3 length is 16 residues. CDR3 DNA: TGCGCCAGCAGCTTAGAGGGACACCTAAGCACAGATACGCAGTATTTT. It encodes CASSLEGHLSTDTQYF.

The chain joins TRBV2 to TRBJ2-7, with TRBD1 as a possible D gene (5 bases). The ends were cut back, 7 bases at V and 2 bases at J, with 12 bases in the middle. CDR3 length equals 13 residues. CDR1 is SNHLY and CDR2 is FYNNEI in the germline V gene. CDR3 DNA: TGTGCCAGCACAGAGACAGTTACCTACGAGCAGTACTTC. This translates into CASTETVTYEQYF. The whole variable domain, remainder taken from reference TRBV2 and TRBJ2-7, is EPEVTQTPSHQVTQMGQEVILRCVPISNHLYFYWYRQILGQKVEFLVSFYNNEISEKSEIFDDQFSVERPDGSNFTLKIRSTKLEDSAMYFCASTETVTYEQYFGPGTRLTVT.

This chain connects TRBV10-2 to TRBJ2-2, with 12 positions matching TRBD2. Germline assignment: CDR1 WSHSY and CDR2 SAAADI. V dropped 2 bases and J dropped 2; count of bases not matched to a gene: 6. The CDR3 has 18 residues. CDR3 amino acids: CASSETRTSGVNTGELFF. CDR3 bases: TGCGCCAGCAGTGAGACCCGGACTAGCGGGGTTAACACCGGGGAGCTGTTTTTT.

V gene TRBV19 combines with J gene TRBJ1-1; possibly TRBD1 for D (5 bases). Germline CDR1 LNHDA, CDR2 SQIVND (reference sequence). Trimming took 2 bases from V and 0 from J, leaving 10 bases between them. This CDR3 is 15 amino acids long. CDR3 bases: TGTGCCAGTAGTATAACGACAGTAATGAACACTGAAGCTTTCTTT. Translated: CASSITTVMNTEAFF.

This clone was recorded once. The chain couples TRBV14 to TRBJ2-1; D is uncertain. Germline lookup yields CDR1 SGHDN and CDR2 FVKESK. This CDR3 has 14 residues. V was cut by 1 base and J by 0 bases, with 4 bases left in between. CDR3 region: CASSQGPSYNEQFF. Here the CDR3 DNA reads TGTGCCAGCAGCCAAGGCCCCTCCTACAATGAGCAGTTCTTC.

This clone has only a few counts. This rearrangement joins TRBV10-3 to TRBJ1-6, with a possible D match to TRBD1 (5 bases). Trimming took off 5 bases at V and 5 bases at J, with 10 bases between the two ends. CDR3 size: 14 residues. Germline assignment: CDR1 ENHRY and CDR2 SYGVKD. The CDR3 region is CAISLRGDNSPLHF. As DNA, the CDR3 is TGTGCCATCAGTCTTCGGGGCGATAATTCACCCCTCCACTTT.

This chain joins TRBV5-1 and TRBJ2-7; unclear D gene. Trimming took off 1 base at V and 4 bases at J, with 15 bases between the two ends. The CDR3 is 15 residues long. Germline CDR1 SGHRS, CDR2 YFSETQ. CDR3 protein: CASSLLTNTPYEQYF. As DNA, the CDR3 is TGCGCCAGCAGCTTGTTAACAAATACCCCGTACGAGCAGTACTTC.

The V gene is TRBV5-1, the J gene TRBJ2-2, with 7 bases that match TRBD1. The ends lost 4 bases at V and 5 bases at J; junction bases unmatched: 2. Germline CDR1 SGHRS, CDR2 YFSETQ. This CDR3 region has 13 residues. CDR3 nucleotide sequence: TGCGCCAGCAGCCCGACAGGGACCGGGGAGCTGTTTTTT. Amino acid sequence: CASSPTGTGELFF.

The CDR3 protein is CAWSLGGTNEKLFF. As DNA, the CDR3 is TGTGCCTGGAGCCTGGGGGGAACTAATGAAAAACTGTTTTTT. The chain is built from TRBV30 and TRBJ1-4; perhaps TRBD1 as D (5 bases). The V gene's germline CDR1 is GTSNPN and CDR2 SVGIG (reference sequence). The CDR3 length is 14 residues. The V gene lost 3 bases and the J gene lost 1 base, with 9 bases spanning the gap. Full variable domain (remainder filled in from reference TRBV30 and TRBJ1-4): SQTIHQWPATLVQPVGSPLSLECTVEGTSNPNLYWYRQAAGRGLQLLFYSVGIGQISSEVPQNLSASRPQDRQFILSSKKLLLSDSGFYLCAWSLGGTNEKLFFGSGTQLSVL.

The chain combines TRBV7-2 with TRBJ1-1; D is ambiguous. Trimming took 5 bases from V and 0 from J, leaving 13 bases between them. Per germline, CDR1 SGHTA and CDR2 FQGNSA. The CDR3 has 15 amino acids. CDR3 bases: TGTGCCAGCAGCCGGGGTAGAGGGATGAACACTGAAGCTTTCTTT. Its protein is CASSRGRGMNTEAFF.

The J gene is TRBJ1-1, the V gene TRBV5-1; D is unresolved. The CDR3 loop spans 14 amino acids. Germline V gene lookup returns CDR1 SGHRS and CDR2 YFSETQ. V was trimmed by 0 bases and J by 1 base, leaving 7 bases between them. CDR3 nucleotides: TGCGCCAGCAGCTTGGGACACTCGAACACTGAAGCTTTCTTT. It is translated as CASSLGHSNTEAFF.

This chain uses TRBV29-1 with TRBJ1-3, with D tentatively TRBD1 (6 bases). Germline assignment: CDR1 SQVTM and CDR2 ANQGSEA. V lost 3 bases, J lost 3 bases, and 12 bases lay in between. This CDR3 region has 14 residues. CDR3 protein: CSVDLGAGGNTIYF. Written as DNA, the CDR3 is TGCAGCGTTGACCTGGGGGCGGGTGGAAACACCATATATTTT.

This clone was counted once. This sequence joins TRBV30 and TRBJ1-2; TRBD1 is a possible D gene (6 bases). V lost 0 bases to trimming and J lost 1 base, with 9 bases between them. The CDR3 has 14 residues. Germline CDR1 GTSNPN, CDR2 SVGIG (reference sequence). CDR3 bases: TGTGCCTGGAGTGTACGGACAGTTAACTATGGCTACACCTTC. Protein: CAWSVRTVNYGYTF.

The gene calls are TRBV18 and TRBJ2-7; D is uncertain. This CDR3 has 14 amino acids. Germline V gene sequence: CDR1 KGHSH, CDR2 LQKENI. V dropped 5 bases and J dropped 2 bases, with 13 bases sitting between them. CDR3 DNA sequence: TGTGCCAGCTCATCTGCGCCGGGTACCTACGAGCAGTACTTC. Translating gives CASSSAPGTYEQYF.

This clone occurred a few times. The chain employs TRBV6-5 and TRBJ1-5; the D gene is possibly TRBD1 (5 bases). With 7 bases removed from V and 0 bases from J, the gap between germline ends came to 13 bases. Germline lookup yields CDR1 MNHEY and CDR2 SVGAGI. The CDR3 spans 15 residues. The CDR3 region is CASTPGRSSNQPQHF. DNA of the CDR3: TGTGCCAGCACTCCGGGACGGAGTAGCAATCAGCCCCAGCATTTT.

The CDR3 bases are TGTGCCAGTAGTCCTTTTGGGACAGTTACAACTAATGAAAAACTGTTTTTT. Amino acid sequence: CASSPFGTVTTNEKLFF. The chain carries TRBV19 and TRBJ1-4; 7 bases line up with TRBD1. The V and J ends lost 5 bases and 0 bases, in that order; junction bases with no gene match: 9. The CDR3 has 17 amino acids. CDR1 is LNHDA, CDR2 SQIVND, per germline (reference sequence).

The CDR3 region is CSGRHSLNTEAFF. CDR3 bases: TGCAGCGGGCGACACTCTTTGAACACTGAAGCTTTCTTT. This rearrangement joins TRBV29-1 to TRBJ1-1; no reliable D call. The CDR3 has 13 amino acids. Germline V CDR1 and CDR2: SQVTM, ANQGSEA. V shed 7 bases and J shed 0 bases, with 12 bases lying between them.

The chain combines TRBV3-1 (or the pseudogene TRBV3-2) with TRBJ1-4; TRBD1 aligns across 7 bases. This CDR3 contains 16 residues. Germline trimming cut 4 bases from V and 4 bases from J; bases unmatched to any gene: 9. Germline V gene lookup returns CDR1 LGHDT and CDR2 YNNKEL (reference sequence). CDR3 loop: CASSRRGDSRNEKLFF. CDR3 coding DNA: TGTGCCAGCAGCCGTCGTGGGGACAGCCGTAATGAAAAACTGTTTTTT.

The CDR3 sequence: CASSIPGRFNEQFF. In DNA, the CDR3 is TGTGCCAGTAGTATCCCCGGGAGGTTCAATGAGCAGTTCTTC. This chain uses TRBV19 with TRBJ2-1; 7 bases fit TRBD2. The CDR3 length is 14 residues. V trimming: 3 bases; J trimming: 6 bases; junction bases outside the gene matches: 5. CDR1 is LNHDA and CDR2 is SQIVND in the germline V gene (reference sequence).

The chain couples TRBV19 to TRBJ2-7; 9 nucleotides line up with TRBD1. Per germline, CDR1 LNHDA and CDR2 SQIVND (reference sequence). The length of the CDR3 is 15 residues. The J segment lost 0 bases and the V segment lost 4 bases, leaving 4 bases of the junction unmatched. The DNA of the CDR3 is TGTGCCAGTAGTACCGGGACAGGGAACTCCTACGAGCAGTACTTC. This encodes CASSTGTGNSYEQYF.

The chain combines TRBV3-1 (or the pseudogene TRBV3-2) with TRBJ2-7, with a weak D call TRBD2 (6 bases). This CDR3 has 15 residues. Trimming pared 3 bases from V and 7 bases from J, leaving 19 bases between. Germline CDR1 LGHDT, CDR2 YNNKEL (reference sequence). CDR3 amino acids: CASSQEAGWTGEQYF. The CDR3 DNA sequence: TGTGCCAGCAGCCAGGAGGCGGGGTGGACCGGGGAGCAGTACTTC.